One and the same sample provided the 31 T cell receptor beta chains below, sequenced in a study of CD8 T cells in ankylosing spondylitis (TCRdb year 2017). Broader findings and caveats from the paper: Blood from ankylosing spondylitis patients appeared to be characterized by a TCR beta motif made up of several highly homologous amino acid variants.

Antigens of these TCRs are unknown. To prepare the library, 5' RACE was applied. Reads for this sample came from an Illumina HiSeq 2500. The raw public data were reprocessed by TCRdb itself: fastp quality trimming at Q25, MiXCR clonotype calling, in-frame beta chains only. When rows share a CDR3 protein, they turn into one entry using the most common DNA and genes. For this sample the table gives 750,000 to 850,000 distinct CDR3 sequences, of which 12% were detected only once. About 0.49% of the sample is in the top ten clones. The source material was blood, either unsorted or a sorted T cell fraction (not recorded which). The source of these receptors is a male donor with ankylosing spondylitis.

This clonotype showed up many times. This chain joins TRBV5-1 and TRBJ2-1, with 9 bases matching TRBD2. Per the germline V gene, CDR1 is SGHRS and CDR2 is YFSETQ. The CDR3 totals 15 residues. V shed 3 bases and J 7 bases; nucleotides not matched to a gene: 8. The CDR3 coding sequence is TGCGCCAGCAGCTCCTTAGCGGGAGCGATTAATGAGCAGTTCTTC. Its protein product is CASSSLAGAINEQFF. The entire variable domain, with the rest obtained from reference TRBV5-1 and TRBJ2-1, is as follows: KAGVTQTPRYLIKTRGQQVTLSCSPISGHRSVSWYQQTPGQGLQFLFEYFSETQRNKGNFPGRFSGRQFSNSRSEMNVSTLELGDSALYLCASSSLAGAINEQFFGPGTRLTVL.

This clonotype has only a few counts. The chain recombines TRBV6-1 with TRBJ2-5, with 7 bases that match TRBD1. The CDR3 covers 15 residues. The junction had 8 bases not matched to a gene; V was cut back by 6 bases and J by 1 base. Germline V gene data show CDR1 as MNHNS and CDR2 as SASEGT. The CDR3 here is CASRNRGLLQETQYF. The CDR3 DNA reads TGTGCCAGCAGGAACAGGGGTCTTCTCCAAGAGACCCAGTACTTC.

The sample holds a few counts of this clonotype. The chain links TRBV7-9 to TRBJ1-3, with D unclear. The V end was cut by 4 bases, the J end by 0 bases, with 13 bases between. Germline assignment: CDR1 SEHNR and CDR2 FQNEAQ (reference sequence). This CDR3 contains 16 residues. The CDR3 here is CASSSTTLDSGNTIYF. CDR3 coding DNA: TGTGCCAGCAGCTCTACGACCCTTGACTCTGGAAACACCATATATTTT.

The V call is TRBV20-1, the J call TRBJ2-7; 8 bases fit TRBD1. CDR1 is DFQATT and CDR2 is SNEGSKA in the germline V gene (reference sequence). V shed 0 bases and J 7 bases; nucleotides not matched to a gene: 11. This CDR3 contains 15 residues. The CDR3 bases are TGCAGTGCTAGAGACCCTTTGACAGGGGTTTGGGAGCAGTACTTC. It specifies CSARDPLTGVWEQYF.

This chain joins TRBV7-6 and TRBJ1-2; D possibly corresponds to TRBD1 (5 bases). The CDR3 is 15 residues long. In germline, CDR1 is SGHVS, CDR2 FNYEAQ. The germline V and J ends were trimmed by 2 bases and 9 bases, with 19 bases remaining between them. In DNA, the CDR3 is TGTGCCAGCAGCTTATCTGGGGGTGGTCTTTTTAGCTACACCTTC. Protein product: CASSLSGGGLFSYTF. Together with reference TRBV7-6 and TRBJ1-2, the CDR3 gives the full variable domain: GAGVSQSPRYKVTKRGQDVALRCDPISGHVSLYWYRQALGQGPEFLTYFNYEAQQDKSGLPNDRFSAERPEGSISTLTIQRTEQRDSAMYRCASSLSGGGLFSYTFGSGTRLTVV.

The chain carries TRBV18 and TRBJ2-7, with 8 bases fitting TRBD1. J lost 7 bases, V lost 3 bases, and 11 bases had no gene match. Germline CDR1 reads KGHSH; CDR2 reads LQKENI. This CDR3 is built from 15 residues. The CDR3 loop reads CASSPRVAGGYEQYF. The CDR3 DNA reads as TGTGCCAGCTCACCCCGGGTGGCAGGGGGCTATGAGCAGTACTTC.

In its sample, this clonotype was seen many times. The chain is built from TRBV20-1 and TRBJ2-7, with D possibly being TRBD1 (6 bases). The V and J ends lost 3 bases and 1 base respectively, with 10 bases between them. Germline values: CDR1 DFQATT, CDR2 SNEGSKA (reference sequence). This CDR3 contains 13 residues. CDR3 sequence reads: CSASSGQSYEQYF. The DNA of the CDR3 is TGCAGTGCTAGTTCCGGACAGTCCTACGAGCAGTACTTC.

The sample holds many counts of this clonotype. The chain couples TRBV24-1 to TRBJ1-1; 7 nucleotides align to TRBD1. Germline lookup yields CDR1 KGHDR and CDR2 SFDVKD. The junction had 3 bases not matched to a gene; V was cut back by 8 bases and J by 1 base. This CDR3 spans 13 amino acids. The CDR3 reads CATKSGGNTEAFF. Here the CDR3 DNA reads TGTGCCACCAAGTCAGGGGGGAACACTGAAGCTTTCTTT.

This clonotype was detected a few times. The DNA of the CDR3 is TGTGCCAGCAGCTTCGCCCACACAGATACGCAGTATTTT. This codes for CASSFAHTDTQYF. The chain couples TRBV11-2 to TRBJ2-3; D is ambiguous. Germline assignment: CDR1 SGHAT and CDR2 FQNNGV. CDR3 length: 13 amino acids. Trimming took off 3 bases at V and 2 bases at J, with 6 bases between the two ends.

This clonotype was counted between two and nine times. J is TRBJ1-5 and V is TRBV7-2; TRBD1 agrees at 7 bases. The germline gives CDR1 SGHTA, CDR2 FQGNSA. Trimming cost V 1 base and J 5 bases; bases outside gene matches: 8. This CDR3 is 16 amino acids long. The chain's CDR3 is CASSLVPGGSDQPQHF. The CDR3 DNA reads TGTGCCAGCAGCTTAGTGCCAGGGGGTTCGGATCAGCCCCAGCATTTT. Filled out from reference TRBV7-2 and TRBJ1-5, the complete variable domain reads GAGVSQSPSNKVTEKGKDVELRCDPISGHTALYWYRQSLGQGLEFLIYFQGNSAPDKSGLPSDRFSAERTGGSVSTLTIQRTQQEDSAVYLCASSLVPGGSDQPQHFGDGTRLSIL.

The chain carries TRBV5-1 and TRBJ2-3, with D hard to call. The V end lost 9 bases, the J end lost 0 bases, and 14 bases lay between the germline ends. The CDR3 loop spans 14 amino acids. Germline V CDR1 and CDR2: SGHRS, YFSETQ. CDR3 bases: TGCGCCACTAAGCTTGTCCTCAGCACAGATACGCAGTATTTT. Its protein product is CATKLVLSTDTQYF.

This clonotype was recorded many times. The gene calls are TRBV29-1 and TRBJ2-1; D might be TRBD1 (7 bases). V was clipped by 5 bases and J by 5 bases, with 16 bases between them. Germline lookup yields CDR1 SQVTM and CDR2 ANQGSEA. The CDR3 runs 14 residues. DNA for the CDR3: TGCAGCGTTAAGGACAGGAGGGCGGACAATGAGCAGTTCTTC. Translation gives CSVKDRRADNEQFF.

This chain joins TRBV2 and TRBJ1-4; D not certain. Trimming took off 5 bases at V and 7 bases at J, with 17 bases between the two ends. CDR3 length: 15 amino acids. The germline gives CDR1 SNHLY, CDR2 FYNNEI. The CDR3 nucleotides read TGTGCCAGCAGTTTCTCTCCAGGAGAGAGTGAAAAACTGTTTTTT. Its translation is CASSFSPGESEKLFF.

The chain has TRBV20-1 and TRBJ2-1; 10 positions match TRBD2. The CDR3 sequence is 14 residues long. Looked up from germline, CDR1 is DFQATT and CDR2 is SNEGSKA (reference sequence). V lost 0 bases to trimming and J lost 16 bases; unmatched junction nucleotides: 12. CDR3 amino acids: CSARDGSASGSCFF. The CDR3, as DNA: TGCAGTGCTAGAGATGGGTCGGCTAGCGGGAGCTGTTTCTTC.

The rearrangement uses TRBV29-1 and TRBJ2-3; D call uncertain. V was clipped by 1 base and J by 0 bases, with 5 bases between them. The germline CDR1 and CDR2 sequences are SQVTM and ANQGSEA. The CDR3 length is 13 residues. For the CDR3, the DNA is TGCAGCGTTGAAGTGGGCAGCACAGATACGCAGTATTTT. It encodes CSVEVGSTDTQYF.

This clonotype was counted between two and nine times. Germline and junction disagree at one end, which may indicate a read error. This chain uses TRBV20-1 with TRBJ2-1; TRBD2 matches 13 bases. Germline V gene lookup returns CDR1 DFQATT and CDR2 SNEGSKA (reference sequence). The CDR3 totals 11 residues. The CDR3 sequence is CSAPTSGGPPF. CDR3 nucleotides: TGCAGTGCTCCGACTAGCGGGGGGCCGCCCTTC.

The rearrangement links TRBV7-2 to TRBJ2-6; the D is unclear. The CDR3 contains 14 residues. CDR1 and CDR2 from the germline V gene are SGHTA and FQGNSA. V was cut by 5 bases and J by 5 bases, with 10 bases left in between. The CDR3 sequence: CASSPFSRANVLTF. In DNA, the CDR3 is TGTGCCAGCAGCCCATTTTCTAGGGCCAACGTCCTGACTTTC.

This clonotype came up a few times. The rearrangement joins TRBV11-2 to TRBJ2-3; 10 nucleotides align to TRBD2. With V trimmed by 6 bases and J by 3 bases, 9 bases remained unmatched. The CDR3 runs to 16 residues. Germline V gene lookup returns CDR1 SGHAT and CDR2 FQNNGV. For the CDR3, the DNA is TGTGCCAGCAGGCCTCTAGCGGGAGTGGGGACAGATACGCAGTATTTT. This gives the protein CASRPLAGVGTDTQYF.

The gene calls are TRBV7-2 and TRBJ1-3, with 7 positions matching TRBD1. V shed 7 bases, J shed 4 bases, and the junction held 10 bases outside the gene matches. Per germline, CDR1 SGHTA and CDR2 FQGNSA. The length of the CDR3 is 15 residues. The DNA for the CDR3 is TGTGCCAGCAACCCGACAGGGAACCTCGGAAACACCATATATTTT. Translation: CASNPTGNLGNTIYF.

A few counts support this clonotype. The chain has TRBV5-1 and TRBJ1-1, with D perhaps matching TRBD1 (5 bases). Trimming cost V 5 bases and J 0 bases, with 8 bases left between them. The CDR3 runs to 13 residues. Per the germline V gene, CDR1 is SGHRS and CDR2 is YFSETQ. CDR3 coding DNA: TGCGCCAGCAGGAGGGGTCTGAACACTGAAGCTTTCTTT. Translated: CASRRGLNTEAFF.

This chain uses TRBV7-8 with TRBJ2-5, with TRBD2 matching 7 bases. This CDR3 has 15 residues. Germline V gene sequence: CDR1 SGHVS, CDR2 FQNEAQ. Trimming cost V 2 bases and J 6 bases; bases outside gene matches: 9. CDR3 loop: CASSLTGGGIQTQYF. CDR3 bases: TGTGCCAGCAGCTTAACGGGAGGTGGGATCCAGACCCAGTACTTC. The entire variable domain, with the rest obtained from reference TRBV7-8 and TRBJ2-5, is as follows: GAGVSQSPRYKVAKRGQDVALRCDPISGHVSLFWYQQALGQGPEFLTYFQNEAQLDKSGLPSDRFFAERPEGSVSTLKIQRTQQEDSAVYLCASSLTGGGIQTQYFGPGTRLLVL.

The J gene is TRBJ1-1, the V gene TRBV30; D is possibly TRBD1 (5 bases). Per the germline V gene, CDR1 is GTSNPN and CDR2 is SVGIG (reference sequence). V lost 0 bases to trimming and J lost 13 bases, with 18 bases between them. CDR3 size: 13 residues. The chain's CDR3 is CAWSVRSGLGCFF. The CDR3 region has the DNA TGTGCCTGGAGTGTACGGTCAGGGTTGGGATGTTTCTTT. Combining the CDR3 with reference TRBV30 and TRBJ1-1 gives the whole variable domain SQTIHQWPATLVQPVGSPLSLECTVEGTSNPNLYWYRQAAGRGLQLLFYSVGIGQISSEVPQNLSASRPQDRQFILSSKKLLLSDSGFYLCAWSVRSGLGCFFGQGTRLTVV.

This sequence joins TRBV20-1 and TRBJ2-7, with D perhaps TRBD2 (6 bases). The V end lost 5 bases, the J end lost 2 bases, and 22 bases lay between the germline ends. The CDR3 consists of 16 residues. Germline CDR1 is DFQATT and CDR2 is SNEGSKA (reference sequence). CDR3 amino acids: CSAPGGGAGFTYEQYF. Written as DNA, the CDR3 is TGCAGTGCTCCTGGAGGAGGGGCGGGATTCACCTACGAGCAGTACTTC.

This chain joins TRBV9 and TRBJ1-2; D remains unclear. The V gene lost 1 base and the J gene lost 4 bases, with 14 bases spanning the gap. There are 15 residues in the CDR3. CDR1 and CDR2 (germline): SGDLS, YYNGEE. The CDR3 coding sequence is TGTGCCAGCAGCGTAAGGTCCGGTGCTGGCTATGGCTACACCTTC. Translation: CASSVRSGAGYGYTF.

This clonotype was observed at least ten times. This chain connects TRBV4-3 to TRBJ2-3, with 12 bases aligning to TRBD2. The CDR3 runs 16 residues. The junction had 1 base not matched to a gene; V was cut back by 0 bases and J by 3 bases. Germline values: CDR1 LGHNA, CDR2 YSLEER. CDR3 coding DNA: TGCGCCAGCAGCCAAGATCTAGCGGGGGGGACAGATACGCAGTATTTT. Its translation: CASSQDLAGGTDTQYF.

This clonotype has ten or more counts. CDR3 nucleotides: TGCAGCGTTGGACCAGACACTGAAGCTTTCTTT. As protein: CSVGPDTEAFF. The gene calls are TRBV29-1 and TRBJ1-1; D gene uncertain. Between the trimmed V and J ends, which lost 4 bases and 3 bases, there was a span of 6 bases. This CDR3 has 11 residues. The germline V gene has CDR1 SQVTM and CDR2 ANQGSEA.

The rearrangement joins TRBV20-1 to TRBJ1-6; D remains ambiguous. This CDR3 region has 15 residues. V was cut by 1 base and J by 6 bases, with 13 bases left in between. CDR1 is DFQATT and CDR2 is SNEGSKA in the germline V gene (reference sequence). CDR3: CSARGLSELNSPLHF. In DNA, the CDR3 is TGCAGTGCTAGAGGTCTTTCAGAGCTTAATTCACCCCTCCACTTT.

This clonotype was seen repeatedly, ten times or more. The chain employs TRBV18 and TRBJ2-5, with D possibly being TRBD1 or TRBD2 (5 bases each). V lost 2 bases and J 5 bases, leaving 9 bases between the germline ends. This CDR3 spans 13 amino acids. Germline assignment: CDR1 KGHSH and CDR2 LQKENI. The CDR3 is CASSPWGKETQYF. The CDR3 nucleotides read TGTGCCAGCTCACCATGGGGGAAGGAGACCCAGTACTTC.

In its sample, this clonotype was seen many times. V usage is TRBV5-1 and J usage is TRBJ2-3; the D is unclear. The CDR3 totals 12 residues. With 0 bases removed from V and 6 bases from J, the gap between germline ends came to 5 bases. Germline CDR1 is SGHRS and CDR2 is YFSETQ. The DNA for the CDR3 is TGCGCCAGCAGCTTGGGGGTCGATACGCAGTATTTT. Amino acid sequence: CASSLGVDTQYF.

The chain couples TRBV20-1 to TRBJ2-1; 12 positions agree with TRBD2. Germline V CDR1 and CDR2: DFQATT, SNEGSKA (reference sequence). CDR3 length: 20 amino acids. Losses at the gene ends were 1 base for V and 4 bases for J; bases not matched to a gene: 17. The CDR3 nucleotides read TGCAGTGCTAGAGCCCAAGCTAGCGGGAGGGCCGCTGATCCTTACAATGAGCAGTTCTTC. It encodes CSARAQASGRAADPYNEQFF.

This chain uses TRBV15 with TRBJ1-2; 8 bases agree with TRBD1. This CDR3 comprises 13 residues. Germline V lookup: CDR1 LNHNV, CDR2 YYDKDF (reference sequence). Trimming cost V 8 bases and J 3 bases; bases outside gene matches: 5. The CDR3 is CATGQGRDYGYTF. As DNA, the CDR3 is TGTGCCACCGGACAGGGAAGGGACTATGGCTACACCTTC.